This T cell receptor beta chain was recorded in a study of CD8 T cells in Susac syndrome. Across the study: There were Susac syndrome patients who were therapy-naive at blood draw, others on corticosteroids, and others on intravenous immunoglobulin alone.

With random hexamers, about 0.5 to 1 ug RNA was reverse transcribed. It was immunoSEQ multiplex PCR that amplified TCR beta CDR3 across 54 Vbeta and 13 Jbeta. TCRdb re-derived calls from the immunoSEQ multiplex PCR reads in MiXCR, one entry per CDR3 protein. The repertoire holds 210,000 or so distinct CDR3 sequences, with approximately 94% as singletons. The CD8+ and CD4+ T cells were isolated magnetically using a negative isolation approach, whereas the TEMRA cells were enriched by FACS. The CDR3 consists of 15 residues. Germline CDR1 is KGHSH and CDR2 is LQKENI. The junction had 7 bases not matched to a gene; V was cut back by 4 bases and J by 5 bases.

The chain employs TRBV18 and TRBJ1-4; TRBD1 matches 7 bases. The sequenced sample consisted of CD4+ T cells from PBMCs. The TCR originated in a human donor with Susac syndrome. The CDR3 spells CASSQDRDRNEKLFF. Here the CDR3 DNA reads TGTGCCAGCTCACAAGACAGGGACCGGAATGAAAAACTGTTTTTT.